Listed below are T cell receptor beta chains from one sample, sequenced in a study of blood T cell repertoires in COVID-19. TCRdb keeps only in-frame clones here, not all; method: immunoSEQ multiplex PCR. The sample consists of more than 150,000 clones, under 90% of them appearing once. What was sequenced was peripheral blood. These receptors were obtained from a young man with active or convalescent COVID-19. The CDR3 runs from the conserved cysteine through the conserved F or W. D genes are given only for firm matches.

J gene: TRBJ1-3; D gene: TRBD1; V gene: TRBV14; CDR3 DNA: TGTGCCAGCAGCCGCGGGACAGCTGGAAACACCATATATTTT; CDR3 protein: CASSRGTAGNTIYF
J gene: TRBJ2-6; D gene: TRBD1; V gene: TRBV28; CDR3 DNA: TGTGCCAGCAGCCCGGGACAGAGAAACGTCCTGACTTTC; CDR3 protein: CASSPGQRNVLTF
J gene: TRBJ2-1; D gene: -; V gene: TRBV12-3/TRBV12-4; CDR3 DNA: TGTGCCCTGCAGCAGGGCCCTTACAATGAGCAGTTCTTC; CDR3 protein: CALQQGPYNEQFF
J gene: TRBJ1-4; D gene: -; V gene: TRBV6-5; CDR3 DNA: TGTGCCAGCTCTCACAGAGAACGGGAAAAACTGTTTTTT; CDR3 protein: CASSHREREKLFF
J gene: TRBJ2-1; D gene: TRBD1; V gene: TRBV19; CDR3 DNA: TGTGCCAGTAGTAGGACAGGGGGTGAATACAATGAGCAGTTCTTC; CDR3 protein: CASSRTGGEYNEQFF
J gene: TRBJ2-5; D gene: TRBD2; V gene: TRBV18; CDR3 DNA: TGTGCCAGCTCACCGCCCGGGACTAGCGGAAAGAAAGAGACCCAGTACTTC; CDR3 protein: CASSPPGTSGKKETQYF
J gene: TRBJ2-5; D gene: TRBD2; V gene: TRBV30; CDR3 DNA: TGTGCCTGGAGCGACATGGCGGGAGGGGGAGAGACCCAGTACTTC; CDR3 protein: CAWSDMAGGGETQYF
J gene: TRBJ2-1; D gene: TRBD2; V gene: TRBV4-3; CDR3 DNA: TGCGCCAGCAGCCTGGGACTAGCGGGAGGAGGGGGGGATGAGCAGTTCTTC; CDR3 protein: CASSLGLAGGGGDEQFF
J gene: TRBJ1-2; D gene: -; V gene: TRBV19; CDR3 DNA: TGTGCCAGTAGTATAGAGGACACAACATTTACGAACTATGGCTACACCTTC; CDR3 protein: CASSIEDTTFTNYGYTF
J gene: TRBJ1-3; D gene: TRBD1; V gene: TRBV19; CDR3 DNA: TGTGCCAGTAGTGTCCGGGACAGGGGAAACACCATATATTTT; CDR3 protein: CASSVRDRGNTIYF
J gene: TRBJ2-5; D gene: TRBD2; V gene: TRBV18; CDR3 DNA: TGTGCCAGCTCACCACCGCAGGGAGGGGAGACCCAGTACTTC; CDR3 protein: CASSPPQGGETQYF
J gene: TRBJ2-3; D gene: -; V gene: TRBV5-1; CDR3 DNA: TGCGCCAGCAGCTTGGGGTCCAGCGGACGCACAGATACGCAGTATTTT; CDR3 protein: CASSLGSSGRTDTQYF